Sequencing of this TCR beta chain was carried out in a study of response to subunit inactivated influenza vaccine. TCRdb redid the calling of the RT-PCR reads with MiXCR, one entry per CDR3 protein. Here the sample spans more than 550,000 distinct CDR3 sequences, about 10% being singletons. There are a few counts of this clonotype. With 5 bases clipped from V and 7 bases from J, the junction kept 8 bases outside the gene matches. CDR3 size: 14 residues. The germline V gene has CDR1 KGHSH and CDR2 LQKENI. These records were also assigned to another study, of T cells expressing NK-cell markers. As that study records: The authors generated TCR beta cDNA through 5'RACE template switching with UMIs. These clonotypes also led the CD3+CD56-NKG2C+ fraction in four donors.

This clonotype originated in a man aged 50-60 years who received an inactivated influenza vaccine. The V call is TRBV18, the J call TRBJ1-2; 9 nucleotides align to TRBD1. This sample comprised PBMCs from blood, obtained on the day of vaccination. CDR3 amino acids: CASSTGQGPLGYTF. The CDR3 nucleotides read TGTGCCAGCTCAACCGGACAGGGGCCGCTTGGCTACACCTTC.